This is a list of T cell receptor beta chains from one sample in a study of PD-L1 blockade in urothelial cancer. Sequencing was performed with immunoSEQ multiplex PCR; in TCRdb, only in-frame clones are kept and a portion is missing. In the table there are about 120,000 clones, about 89% of which are singletons. The sequences come from PBMCs, collected around atezolizumab (anti-PD-L1) treatment. The source is a man in his 60s with urothelial cancer. The CDR3 runs from the conserved cysteine through the conserved F or W. D genes are given only for firm matches. Clone size is not always given. Where it is, it says once, few, many or a class for expanded clones.

>TRBJ1-6|TRBV7-9|.|.
TGTGCCAGCAGCTTAGGGACCCAAGGGGAGGCCCTCCACTTT
CASSLGTQGEALHF
>TRBJ2-2|TRBV9|.|.
TGTGCCAGCAGCCCCAGGGCCGCTGCTCATGGCCCCGGGGAGCTGTTTTTT
CASSPRAAAHGPGELFF
>TRBJ1-4|TRBV13|TRBD1|.
TGTGCCAGCAGCTCTCCGGGACAGGGGAGTGAAAAACTGTTTTTT
CASSSPGQGSEKLFF
>TRBJ2-7|TRBV5-1|.|.
TGCGCCAGCAGCAGAGGACAGCCTGGGGCCTACGAGCAGTACTTC
CASSRGQPGAYEQYF
>TRBJ1-2|TRBV7-8|TRBD1|.
TGTGCCAGCAGTCTGATGGGAGTCGGGGGCAGGGGGAGCGGCTACACCTTC
CASSLMGVGGRGSGYTF
>TRBJ2-1|TRBV28|.|.
.
CASSSSGQGYNEQFF
>TRBJ2-7|TRBV7-7|.|.
TGTGCCAGCAGCTTAGACGAAACTTACGAGCAGTACTTC
CASSLDETYEQYF
>TRBJ1-1|TRBV19|TRBD1|.
TGTGCCAGTAGTAGGGGACAGGGGGCCACTGAAGCTTTCTTT
CASSRGQGATEAFF
>TRBJ1-2|TRBV28|.|.
TGTGCCAGCAGCCGGACAGACTATGGCTACACCTTC
CASSRTDYGYTF
>TRBJ1-4|TRBV28|.|.
TGTGCCAGCAGTCACAGGGAAAAACTGTTTTTT
CASSHREKLFF
>TRBJ2-7|TRBV4-1|TRBD2|.
TGCGCCAGACATGGGACTACCATTTGGTACGAGCAGTACTTC
CARHGTTIWYEQYF
>TRBJ1-4|TRBV5-1|.|.
TGCGCCAGCGGCCCACAGCCACCGCTTGAAAAACTGTTTTTT
CASGPQPPLEKLFF
>TRBJ2-7|TRBV28|TRBD1|.
TGTGCCAGCAGTTTAACCGGACAGGGGGCTCGGGAGCAGTACTTC
CASSLTGQGAREQYF
>TRBJ1-4|TRBV27|.|.
TGTGCCAGCCAACAGGGCGCAACTAATGAAAAACTGTTTTTT
CASQQGATNEKLFF
>TRBJ1-2|TRBV19|.|.
TGTGCCAGTAGTATAGCCCCCGACTCCCTGCCCGGCTACACCTTC
CASSIAPDSLPGYTF
>TRBJ2-5|TRBV7-9|TRBD1|.
TGTGCCAGCAGCTTGGGGACAGGGGAACAAGAGACCCAGTACTTC
CASSLGTGEQETQYF
>TRBJ1-1|TRBV14|.|.
TGTGCCAGCAGCCAGCGGGGGGGCACTGAAGCTTTCTTT
CASSQRGGTEAFF
>TRBJ2-5|TRBV7-6|.|.
TGTGCCAGCAGCCCGGCCAGGGGTGGAGAGACCCAGTACTTC
CASSPARGGETQYF
>TRBJ1-3|TRBV4-1|.|.
TGCGCCAGCAGCCAAGACCGGACACTTGGAAACACCATATATTTT
CASSQDRTLGNTIYF
>TRBJ2-3|TRBV21-1|.|.
TGTTCCGGGCAGGGTGGCACAGATACGCAGTATTTT
CSGQGGTDTQYF
>TRBJ2-5|TRBV19|TRBD2|once
TGTGCCAGTAGTATAGGGGGGGGACTAGGAGCGGAGACCCAGTACTTC
CASSIGGGLGAETQYF
>TRBJ2-5|TRBV7-2|TRBD1|.
TGTGCCAGCAGCTTAGGACAGGGGATCTGGGAGACCCAGTACTTC
CASSLGQGIWETQYF
>TRBJ2-7|TRBV6-6|.|.
TGTGCCAGCAGTCCTGGGCGGGCGTACGAGCAGTACTTC
CASSPGRAYEQYF
>TRBJ2-3|TRBV5-4|TRBD2|.
TGTGCCAGCAGCCCTTGGGGGACTACGAGCACAGATACGCAGTATTTT
CASSPWGTTSTDTQYF
>TRBJ1-2|TRBV28|TRBD1|.
TGTGCCAGCAGCCCGGACAGGGGTGACTATGGCTACACCTTC
CASSPDRGDYGYTF
>TRBJ2-5|TRBV18|TRBD1|.
TGTGCCAGCTCACCGACAGGGGCGAAGCAAGAGACCCAGTACTTC
CASSPTGAKQETQYF